The present T cell receptor (beta chain) was sequenced within a study of beta chain features in type 1 diabetes. Overall study findings and caveats: Type 1 diabetes patients had moderately but significantly shorter TCRB CDR3s in all four CD4+ subsets.

Regarding this clone: The antigen is unknown.

With 3 bases clipped from V and 1 base from J, the junction kept 1 base outside the gene matches. Germline CDR1 is MNHEY and CDR2 is SMNVEV (reference sequence). The CDR3 length is 14 residues. Reverse transcription of all isolated RNA meant that expressed TCRB transcripts were sequenced. Sequenced by immunoSEQ multiplex PCR; TCRdb stores in-frame clones only, minus some. The sample includes about 22,000 clones, around three fifths of them seen just once. The sample taken for sequencing was stem cell memory CD4+ T cells from blood. The chain couples TRBV27 to TRBJ2-5; TRBD2 matches 8 bases. The clonotype was recovered from a man aged 18 to 30 with type 1 diabetes. The CDR3, as DNA: TGTGCCAGCAGTTTTCGGGGGGGCCAAGAGACCCAGTACTTC. Translated, it gives CASSFRGGQETQYF.